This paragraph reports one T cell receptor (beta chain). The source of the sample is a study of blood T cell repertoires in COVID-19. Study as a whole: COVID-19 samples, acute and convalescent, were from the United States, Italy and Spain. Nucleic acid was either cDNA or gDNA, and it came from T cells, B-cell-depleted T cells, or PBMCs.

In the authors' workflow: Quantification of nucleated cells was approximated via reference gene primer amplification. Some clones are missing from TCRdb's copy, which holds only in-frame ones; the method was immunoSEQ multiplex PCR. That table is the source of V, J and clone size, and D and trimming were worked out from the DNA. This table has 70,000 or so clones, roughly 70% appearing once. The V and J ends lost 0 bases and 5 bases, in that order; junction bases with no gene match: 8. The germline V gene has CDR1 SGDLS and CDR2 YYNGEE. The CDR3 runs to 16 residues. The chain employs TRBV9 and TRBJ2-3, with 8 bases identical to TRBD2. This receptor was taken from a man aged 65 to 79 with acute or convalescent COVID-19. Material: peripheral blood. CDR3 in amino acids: CASSVGASGRGDTQYF. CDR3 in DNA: TGTGCCAGCAGCGTAGGGGCTAGCGGGCGGGGAGATACGCAGTATTTT.